The next 31 T cell receptor beta chains were all read from a single sample in a study of cytomegalovirus exposure and HLA in healthy donors. Both 60 Vbeta primers and 13 Jbeta primers went into the PCR. Repertoires were generated with immunoSEQ multiplex PCR, while TCRdb's copy carries only in-frame clones and drops some. The repertoire has 130,000 to 150,000 clones, approximately 79% of them found once; the top ten carry 6.5% to 8%. The sequencing input was PBMCs. Source of these receptors: a woman aged 40-49 years in good health and CMV-seropositive.

The chain carries TRBV2 and TRBJ2-7, with 8 bases fitting TRBD1. With 5 bases clipped from V and 7 bases from J, the junction kept 7 bases outside the gene matches. CDR1 is SNHLY, CDR2 FYNNEI, per germline. There are 13 residues in the CDR3. CDR3 region: CASSLTGVWEQYF. The DNA of the CDR3 is TGTGCCAGCAGTTTGACAGGGGTGTGGGAGCAGTACTTC.

This clone was counted between two and nine times. The chain couples TRBV14 to TRBJ1-6; no clear D gene. This CDR3 has 14 residues. Trimming stripped 4 bases from V and 14 bases from J, with 18 bases between. Germline V gives CDR1 SGHDN, CDR2 FVKESK. The CDR3 sequence is CASSPTMSSAALHF. The CDR3 bases are TGTGCCAGCAGCCCCACAATGTCCAGCGCGGCCCTCCACTTT.

The CDR3 loop is CASSLGTSPAYNEQFF. The CDR3 nucleotides read TGTGCCAGCAGCTTAGGGACTTCTCCGGCCTACAATGAGCAGTTCTTC. The rearrangement uses TRBV7-9 and TRBJ2-1; a weak D match, TRBD2 (5 bases). CDR1 and CDR2 from the germline V gene are SEHNR and FQNEAQ (reference sequence). The CDR3 loop spans 16 amino acids. Trimming cost V 1 base and J 2 bases, with 12 bases left between them.

This chain joins TRBV6-1 and TRBJ1-4; D gene uncertain. Germline V gene lookup returns CDR1 MNHNS and CDR2 SASEGT. Trimming shortened V by 1 base and J by 5 bases, and 11 bases separated the two germline ends. The CDR3 consists of 15 residues. CDR3: CASSEGVGENEKLFF. In DNA, the CDR3 is TGTGCCAGCAGTGAAGGGGTCGGGGAGAATGAAAAACTGTTTTTT.

The genes are TRBV10-3 and TRBJ2-7; D not resolved. Trimming shortened V by 0 bases and J by 3 bases, and 18 bases separated the two germline ends. Per germline, CDR1 ENHRY and CDR2 SYGVKD. The CDR3 is 17 amino acids. CDR3 loop: CAISESRSHYFSYEQYF. CDR3 coding DNA: TGTGCCATCAGTGAGTCGAGGTCGCATTATTTCAGCTACGAGCAGTACTTC.

CDR3 protein: CASSVTGRNTIYF. The CDR3 region has the DNA TGTGCCAGCAGCGTGACAGGGAGAAACACCATATATTTT. The V call is TRBV2, the J call TRBJ1-3; 7 bases match TRBD1. This CDR3 contains 13 residues. Germline V CDR1 and CDR2: SNHLY, FYNNEI. The ends lost 6 bases at V and 5 bases at J; junction bases unmatched: 4.

The V call is TRBV4-1, the J call TRBJ1-1, with 9 nucleotides matching TRBD1. From germline, CDR1 is MGHRA and CDR2 YSYEKL. V shed 3 bases and J 6 bases; nucleotides not matched to a gene: 8. This CDR3 spans 15 amino acids. This chain's CDR3 is CASSQSGTGRPEAFF. The CDR3, as DNA: TGCGCCAGCAGCCAGTCCGGGACAGGGCGGCCTGAAGCTTTCTTT.

In its sample, this clone was seen once. The chain links TRBV5-1 to TRBJ2-7; 11 nucleotides agree with TRBD2. Germline trimming cut 4 bases from V and 6 bases from J; bases unmatched to any gene: 3. The CDR3 consists of 13 residues. CDR1 is SGHRS, CDR2 YFSETQ, per germline. CDR3 sequence reads: CASSVTSGVEQYF. The DNA for the CDR3 is TGCGCCAGCAGCGTGACTAGCGGGGTCGAGCAGTACTTC.

This chain uses TRBV30 with TRBJ2-5; 8 bases align to TRBD2. Trimming at V came to 5 bases and at J to 8 bases, leaving 10 bases not matched to a gene. Germline CDR1 is GTSNPN and CDR2 is SVGIG (reference sequence). The CDR3 loop spans 13 amino acids. CDR3 sequence: CAWGERGGGTQYF. The CDR3, as DNA: TGTGCCTGGGGTGAACGGGGGGGCGGCACCCAGTACTTC.

The chain has TRBV5-1 and TRBJ1-1, with a weak D call TRBD1 (5 bases). CDR3 length equals 14 residues. Trimming removed 2 bases at V and 1 base at J, with 9 bases between. From germline, CDR1 is SGHRS and CDR2 YFSETQ. CDR3 sequence (DNA): TGCGCCAGCAGCTTCGGACACGAGAACACTGAAGCTTTCTTT. Protein product: CASSFGHENTEAFF. Full variable domain (outside the CDR3, taken from reference TRBV5-1 and TRBJ1-1): KAGVTQTPRYLIKTRGQQVTLSCSPISGHRSVSWYQQTPGQGLQFLFEYFSETQRNKGNFPGRFSGRQFSNSRSEMNVSTLELGDSALYLCASSFGHENTEAFFGQGTRLTVV.

This chain links TRBV11-3 with TRBJ2-2; perhaps TRBD2 as D (5 bases). Looked up from germline, CDR1 is SGHNT and CDR2 is YENEEA. V lost 7 bases, J lost 3 bases, and 9 bases lay in between. This CDR3 is built from 13 residues. CDR3 region: CASTEEHTGELFF. The CDR3 nucleotides read TGTGCCAGCACGGAGGAGCACACCGGGGAGCTGTTTTTT.

This rearrangement joins TRBV9 to TRBJ2-7, with a weak D call TRBD2 (5 bases). The germline V gene has CDR1 SGDLS and CDR2 YYNGEE. Trimming removed 0 bases at V and 7 bases at J, with 11 bases between. The CDR3 loop spans 13 amino acids. CDR3 sequence (DNA): TGTGCCAGCAGCGTAGTCCCGGGCGGGGAGCAGTACTTC. This encodes CASSVVPGGEQYF.

The V and J genes are TRBV5-4 and TRBJ2-2; TRBD1 aligns across 7 bases. Germline lookup yields CDR1 SGHNT and CDR2 YYREEE (reference sequence). V was clipped by 4 bases and J by 6 bases; unmatched bases: 3. The CDR3 length is 13 residues. CDR3 protein: CASSRQGAGELFF. DNA for the CDR3: TGTGCCAGCAGCCGACAGGGAGCCGGGGAGCTGTTTTTT.

The rearrangement uses TRBV6-6 and TRBJ1-2, with D unresolved. The V end was cut by 0 bases, the J end by 4 bases, with 9 bases between. In germline, CDR1 is MNHNY, CDR2 SVGAGI (reference sequence). The CDR3 runs 14 residues. DNA for the CDR3: TGTGCCAGCAGTTACTCGCGGGGATCCTATGGCTACACCTTC. Amino acids: CASSYSRGSYGYTF.

The rearrangement joins TRBV12-5 to TRBJ1-5; 7 bases are shared with TRBD1. Germline CDR1 reads LGHNT; CDR2 reads FRNRAP. The CDR3 runs to 18 residues. Trimming took 6 bases from V and 1 from J; bases not matched to a gene: 15. The CDR3 nucleotides read TGTGCTAGTGGAACGGGCAGGGGGGTTACGGGGAGCAATCAGCCCCAGCATTTT. Its protein product is CASGTGRGVTGSNQPQHF.

The sample holds one count of this clone. This chain uses TRBV7-5 with TRBJ1-2. TRBV7-5 is described as a pseudogene. The length of the CDR3 is 14 residues. This chain's CDR3 is CVRSSERGNYGYTF. Here the CDR3 DNA reads TGTGTCAGAAGCTCTGAGAGAGGGAACTATGGCTACACCTTC.

The chain employs TRBV9 and TRBJ2-1, with 8 bases matching TRBD1. This CDR3 is built from 15 residues. V lost 3 bases to trimming and J lost 7 bases; unmatched junction nucleotides: 9. Germline V gene lookup returns CDR1 SGDLS and CDR2 YYNGEE. The CDR3 nucleotides are TGTGCCAGCAGCGCCCGGACAGGGATGTGGAATGAGCAGTTCTTC. It is translated as CASSARTGMWNEQFF.

The CDR3 reads CASSETLAGGIEQFF. The DNA for the CDR3 is TGTGCCAGCAGCGAAACTTTAGCGGGGGGGATTGAGCAGTTCTTC. This rearrangement joins TRBV11-2 to TRBJ2-1, with 11 bases lining up with TRBD2. J gave up 9 bases and V 5 bases, and 9 bases lay outside the gene matches. This CDR3 contains 15 residues. CDR1 is SGHAT, CDR2 FQNNGV, per germline.

This clone was observed once. The rearrangement uses TRBV6-1 and TRBJ2-7, with TRBD2 matching 10 bases. Germline values: CDR1 MNHNS, CDR2 SASEGT. The length of the CDR3 is 15 residues. After removal of 6 bases from V and 3 bases from J, the junction contained 8 bases not matched to a gene. The CDR3 DNA reads TGTGCCAGCAGGGGAGCGGGGGGGCGCTTCTACGAGCAGTACTTC. Amino acids: CASRGAGGRFYEQYF.

This chain uses TRBV18 with TRBJ2-2; 9 bases fit TRBD1. V lost 3 bases, J lost 1 base, and 6 bases stayed unmatched. This CDR3 has 17 residues. CDR1 KGHSH and CDR2 LQKENI come from the germline V gene. The CDR3 here is CASSPSQGALNTGELFF. DNA of the CDR3: TGTGCCAGCTCACCGTCACAGGGGGCATTGAACACCGGGGAGCTGTTTTTT.

The chain employs TRBV9 and TRBJ2-1; D might be TRBD2 (7 bases). The CDR3 length is 16 residues. V lost 0 bases, J lost 2 bases, and 12 bases lay in between. Germline-derived CDR1 and CDR2 are SGDLS and YYNGEE. The CDR3 DNA reads as TGTGCCAGCAGCGTAGTGGAGGGGGGGGCCTACAATGAGCAGTTCTTC. This sequence encodes CASSVVEGGAYNEQFF.

The V and J genes are TRBV27 and TRBJ2-1; TRBD2 aligns across 8 bases. V lost 5 bases to trimming and J lost 0 bases; unmatched junction nucleotides: 6. The CDR3 runs to 16 residues. From germline, CDR1 is MNHEY and CDR2 SMNVEV (reference sequence). This CDR3 reads CASSPVAGSSYNEQFF. The CDR3 DNA sequence: TGTGCCAGCAGTCCCGTAGCGGGGAGCTCCTACAATGAGCAGTTCTTC.

The rearrangement joins TRBV11-2 to TRBJ1-2, with D perhaps matching TRBD1 (5 bases). CDR3 length: 13 amino acids. The germline V gene encodes CDR1 SGHAT and CDR2 FQNNGV. The germline V and J ends were trimmed by 1 base and 4 bases, with 7 bases remaining between them. Written as DNA, the CDR3 is TGTGCCAGCAGCTTAGTGGGGGGCTATGGCTACACCTTC. It specifies CASSLVGGYGYTF.

This clone showed up just a few times. The chain couples TRBV6-5 to TRBJ1-1; 7 nucleotides align to TRBD1. Germline CDR1 and CDR2: MNHEY and SVGAGI. The CDR3 contains 14 residues. The V gene end was trimmed by 4 bases and the J gene end by 5 bases; junction bases not matched to a gene: 7. The DNA for the CDR3 is TGTGCCAGCAGTTCGTACAGGGGAACGACTGAAGCTTTCTTT. Its protein is CASSSYRGTTEAFF.

The chain combines TRBV5-1 with TRBJ2-1; 9 bases are shared with TRBD1. V trimming: 4 bases; J trimming: 3 bases; junction bases outside the gene matches: 5. CDR1 is SGHRS and CDR2 is YFSETQ in the germline V gene. The CDR3 is made up of 15 amino acids. CDR3 DNA: TGCGCCAGCAGCGAGGGACAGGGAATCTACAATGAGCAGTTCTTC. It specifies CASSEGQGIYNEQFF.

The rearrangement links TRBV11-2 to TRBJ2-3; maybe TRBD2 (5 bases). Germline CDR1 reads SGHAT; CDR2 reads FQNNGV. Trimming pared 7 bases from V and 5 bases from J, leaving 13 bases between. The CDR3 consists of 13 residues. CDR3 nucleotides: TGTGCCAGCAACTTGGGAGTGGGAGATACGCAGTATTTT. As protein: CASNLGVGDTQYF. The entire variable domain, with the rest obtained from reference TRBV11-2 and TRBJ2-3, is as follows: EAGVAQSPRYKIIEKRQSVAFWCNPISGHATLYWYQQILGQGPKLLIQFQNNGVVDDSQLPKDRFSAERLKGVDSTLKIQPAKLEDSAVYLCASNLGVGDTQYFGPGTRLTVL.

This rearrangement joins TRBV2 to TRBJ2-1; 12 bases map to TRBD2. CDR1 SNHLY and CDR2 FYNNEI come from the germline V gene. This CDR3 has 16 residues. V lost 11 bases to trimming and J lost 0 bases; unmatched junction nucleotides: 8. CDR3 coding DNA: TGTGCCGGAGGACTAGCGGGAACTTCCTCCTACAATGAGCAGTTCTTC. Its translation: CAGGLAGTSSYNEQFF.

The V call is TRBV6-1, the J call TRBJ1-2, with 9 nucleotides matching TRBD1. Germline assignment: CDR1 MNHNS and CDR2 SASEGT. V lost 7 bases, J lost 0 bases, and 3 bases stayed unmatched. The CDR3 has 14 residues. CDR3 loop: CASTWDRANYGYTF. CDR3 coding DNA: TGTGCCAGCACTTGGGACAGGGCTAACTATGGCTACACCTTC.

The chain has TRBV30 and TRBJ1-2; possibly TRBD1 for D (6 bases). Germline V gives CDR1 GTSNPN, CDR2 SVGIG (reference sequence). CDR3 length: 11 residues. Trimming shortened V by 2 bases and J by 13 bases, and 14 bases separated the two germline ends. Here the CDR3 reads CAWSRGGGRTF. The DNA of the CDR3 is TGTGCCTGGAGTCGCGGGGGGGGCCGCACCTTC.

This clone was detected only a few times. V and J are TRBV28 and TRBJ2-7, with 7 bases fitting TRBD1. CDR3 length equals 14 residues. Germline values: CDR1 MDHEN, CDR2 SYDVKM. J was trimmed by 3 bases and V by 6 bases; bases with no gene match: 8. In nucleotides, the CDR3 is TGTGCCAGCAGACCCAGACAGGGAAGCTACGAGCAGTACTTC. Its translation: CASRPRQGSYEQYF.

This chain uses TRBV5-1 with TRBJ2-1; 9 bases are a match to TRBD2. CDR1 and CDR2 from the germline V gene are SGHRS and YFSETQ. The CDR3 has 15 amino acids. V lost 4 bases and J lost 6; bases outside the gene matches: 8. The CDR3 spells CASSPGLAGINEQFF. The CDR3 DNA reads as TGCGCCAGCAGCCCGGGTCTAGCGGGGATCAATGAGCAGTTCTTC.